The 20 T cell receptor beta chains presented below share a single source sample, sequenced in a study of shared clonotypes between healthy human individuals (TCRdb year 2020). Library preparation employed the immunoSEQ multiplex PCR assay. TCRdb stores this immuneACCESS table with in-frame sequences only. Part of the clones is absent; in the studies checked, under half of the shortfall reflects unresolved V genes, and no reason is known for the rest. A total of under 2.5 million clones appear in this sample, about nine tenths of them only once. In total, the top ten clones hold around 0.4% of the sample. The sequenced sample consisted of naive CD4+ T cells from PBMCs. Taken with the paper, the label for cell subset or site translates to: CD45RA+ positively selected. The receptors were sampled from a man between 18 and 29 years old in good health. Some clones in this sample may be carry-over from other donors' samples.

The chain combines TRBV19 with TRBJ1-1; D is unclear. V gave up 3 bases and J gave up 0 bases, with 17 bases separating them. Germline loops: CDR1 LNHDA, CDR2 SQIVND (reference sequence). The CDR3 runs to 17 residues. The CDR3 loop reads CASSIGGSNLMNTEAFF. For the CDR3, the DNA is TGTGCCAGTAGTATCGGAGGTTCCAATCTCATGAACACTGAAGCTTTCTTT. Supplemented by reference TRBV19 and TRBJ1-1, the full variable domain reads DGGITQSPKYLFRKEGQNVTLSCEQNLNHDAMYWYRQDPGQGLRLIYYSQIVNDFQKGDIAEGYSVSREKKESFPLTVTSAQKNPTAFYLCASSIGGSNLMNTEAFFGQGTRLTVV.

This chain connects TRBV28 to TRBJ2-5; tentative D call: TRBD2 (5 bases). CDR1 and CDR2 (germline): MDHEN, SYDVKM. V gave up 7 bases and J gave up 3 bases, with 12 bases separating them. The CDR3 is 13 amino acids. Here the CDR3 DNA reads TGTGCCAGCACCGTTGGACTGGAAGAGACCCAGTACTTC. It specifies CASTVGLEETQYF.

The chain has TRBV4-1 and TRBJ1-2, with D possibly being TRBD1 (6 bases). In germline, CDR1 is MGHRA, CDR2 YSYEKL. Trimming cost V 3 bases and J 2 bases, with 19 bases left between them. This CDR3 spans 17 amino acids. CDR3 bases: TGCGCCAGCAGCCATGAGTGGACAGACCCAAGGAACTATGGCTACACCTTC. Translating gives CASSHEWTDPRNYGYTF.

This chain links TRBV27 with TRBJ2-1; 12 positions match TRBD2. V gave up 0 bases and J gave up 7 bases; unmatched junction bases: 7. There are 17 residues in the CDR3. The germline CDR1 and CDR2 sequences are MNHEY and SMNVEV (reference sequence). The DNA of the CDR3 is TGTGCCAGCAGTTTATCGCAGCGACTAGCGGGAGCTAATGAGCAGTTCTTC. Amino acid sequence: CASSLSQRLAGANEQFF.

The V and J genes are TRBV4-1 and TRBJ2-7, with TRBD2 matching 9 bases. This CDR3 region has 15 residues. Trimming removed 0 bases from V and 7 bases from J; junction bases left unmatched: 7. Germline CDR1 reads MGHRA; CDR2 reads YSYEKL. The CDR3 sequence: CASSQDLAGSPEQYF. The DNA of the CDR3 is TGCGCCAGCAGCCAAGACCTAGCGGGGAGCCCGGAGCAGTACTTC.

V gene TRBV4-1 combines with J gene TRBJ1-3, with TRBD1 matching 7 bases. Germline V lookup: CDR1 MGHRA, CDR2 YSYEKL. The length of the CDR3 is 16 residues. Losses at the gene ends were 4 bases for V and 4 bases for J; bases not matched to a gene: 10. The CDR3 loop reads CASSRWQGGNGNTIYF. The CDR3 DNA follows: TGCGCCAGCAGCCGTTGGCAGGGGGGGAACGGAAACACCATATATTTT.

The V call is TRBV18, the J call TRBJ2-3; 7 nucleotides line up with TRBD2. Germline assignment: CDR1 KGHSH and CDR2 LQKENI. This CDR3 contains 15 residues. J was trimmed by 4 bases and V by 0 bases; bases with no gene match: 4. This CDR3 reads CASSPPGGTSDTQYF. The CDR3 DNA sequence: TGTGCCAGCTCACCACCGGGGGGGACCTCAGATACGCAGTATTTT. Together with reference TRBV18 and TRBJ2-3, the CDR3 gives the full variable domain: NAGVMQNPRHLVRRRGQEARLRCSPMKGHSHVYWYRQLPEEGLKFMVYLQKENIIDESGMPKERFSAEFPKEGPSILRIQQVVRGDSAAYFCASSPPGGTSDTQYFGPGTRLTVL.

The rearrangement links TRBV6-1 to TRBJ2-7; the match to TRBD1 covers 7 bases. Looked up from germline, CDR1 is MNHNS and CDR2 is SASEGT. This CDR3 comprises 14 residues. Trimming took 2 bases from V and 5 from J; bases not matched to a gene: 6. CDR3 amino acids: CASSEIRGRDEQYF. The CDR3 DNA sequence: TGTGCCAGCAGTGAAATAAGGGGGCGGGACGAGCAGTACTTC.

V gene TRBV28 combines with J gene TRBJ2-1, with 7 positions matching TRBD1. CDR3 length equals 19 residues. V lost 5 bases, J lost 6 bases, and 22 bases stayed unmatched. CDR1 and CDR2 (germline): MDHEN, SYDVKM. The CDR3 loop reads CASSPWVGGESFRGNEQFF. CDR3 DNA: TGTGCCAGCAGTCCCTGGGTAGGGGGCGAGAGTTTTAGAGGCAATGAGCAGTTCTTC.

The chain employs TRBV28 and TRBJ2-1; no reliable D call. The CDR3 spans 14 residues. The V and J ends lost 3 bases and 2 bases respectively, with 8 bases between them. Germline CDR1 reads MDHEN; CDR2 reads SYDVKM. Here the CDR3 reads CASSLLGTYNEQFF. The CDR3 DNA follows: TGTGCCAGCAGTTTGTTGGGTACCTACAATGAGCAGTTCTTC.

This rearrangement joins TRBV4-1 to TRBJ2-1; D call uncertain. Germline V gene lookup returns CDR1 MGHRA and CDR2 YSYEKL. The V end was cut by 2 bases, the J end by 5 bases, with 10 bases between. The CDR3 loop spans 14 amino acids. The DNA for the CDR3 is TGCGCCAGCAGCCAACCAGACTTGAACAATGAGCAGTTCTTC. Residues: CASSQPDLNNEQFF.

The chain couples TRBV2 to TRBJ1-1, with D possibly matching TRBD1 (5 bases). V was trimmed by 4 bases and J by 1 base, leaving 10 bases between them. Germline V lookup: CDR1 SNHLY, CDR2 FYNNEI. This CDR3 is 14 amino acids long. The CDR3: CASSVEGENTEAFF. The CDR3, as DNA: TGTGCCAGCAGTGTAGAAGGGGAGAACACTGAAGCTTTCTTT.

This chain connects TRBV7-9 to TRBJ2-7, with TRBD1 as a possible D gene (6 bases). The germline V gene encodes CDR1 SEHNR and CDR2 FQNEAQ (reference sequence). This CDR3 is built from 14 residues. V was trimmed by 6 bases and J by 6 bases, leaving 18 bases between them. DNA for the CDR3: TGTGCCAGCAGTCTAACATCAGGGGTAGGCGAGCAGTACTTC. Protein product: CASSLTSGVGEQYF.

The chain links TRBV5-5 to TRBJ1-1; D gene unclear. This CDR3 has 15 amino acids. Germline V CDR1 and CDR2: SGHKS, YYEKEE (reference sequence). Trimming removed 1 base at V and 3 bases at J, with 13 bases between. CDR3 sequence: CASSLSVRSDTEAFF. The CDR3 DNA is TGTGCCAGCAGCTTGTCCGTTAGGAGTGACACTGAAGCTTTCTTT.

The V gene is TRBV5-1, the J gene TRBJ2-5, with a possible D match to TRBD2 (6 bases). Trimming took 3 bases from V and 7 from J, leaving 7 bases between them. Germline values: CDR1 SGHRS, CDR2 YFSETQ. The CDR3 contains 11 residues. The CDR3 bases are TGCGCCAGCAGCTCAGCGGGGACCCAGTACTTC. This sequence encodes CASSSAGTQYF.

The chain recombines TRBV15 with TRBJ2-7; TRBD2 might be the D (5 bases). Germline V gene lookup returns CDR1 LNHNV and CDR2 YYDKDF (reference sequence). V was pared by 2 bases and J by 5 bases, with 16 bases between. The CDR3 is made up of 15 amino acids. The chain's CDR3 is CATSRQTQPGDEQYF. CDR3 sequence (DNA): TGTGCCACCAGCAGACAAACCCAGCCCGGGGACGAGCAGTACTTC.

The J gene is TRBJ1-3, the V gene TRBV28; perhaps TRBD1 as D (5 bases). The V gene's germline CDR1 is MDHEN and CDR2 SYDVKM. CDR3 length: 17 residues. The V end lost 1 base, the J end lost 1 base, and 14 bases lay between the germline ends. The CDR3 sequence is CASSLLGTAPSGNTIYF. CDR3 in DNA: TGTGCCAGCAGTTTATTGGGGACTGCTCCGTCTGGAAACACCATATATTTT. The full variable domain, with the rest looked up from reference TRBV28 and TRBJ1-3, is DVKVTQSSRYLVKRTGEKVFLECVQDMDHENMFWYRQDPGLGLRLIYFSYDVKMKEKGDIPEGYSVSREKKERFSLILESASTNQTSMYLCASSLLGTAPSGNTIYFGEGSWLTVV.

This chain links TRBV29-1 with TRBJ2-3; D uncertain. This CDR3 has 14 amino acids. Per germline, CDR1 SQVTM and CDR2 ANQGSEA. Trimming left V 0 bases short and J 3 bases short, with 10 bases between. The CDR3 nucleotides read TGCAGCGTTGAAGATTCATCCGGGACAGATACGCAGTATTTT. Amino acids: CSVEDSSGTDTQYF.

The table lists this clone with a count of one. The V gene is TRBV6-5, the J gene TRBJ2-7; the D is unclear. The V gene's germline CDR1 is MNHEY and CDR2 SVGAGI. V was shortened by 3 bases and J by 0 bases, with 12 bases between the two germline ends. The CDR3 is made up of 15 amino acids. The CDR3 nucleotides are TGTGCCAGCAGTTATAGTACCGCATACTCCTACGAGCAGTACTTC. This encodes CASSYSTAYSYEQYF.

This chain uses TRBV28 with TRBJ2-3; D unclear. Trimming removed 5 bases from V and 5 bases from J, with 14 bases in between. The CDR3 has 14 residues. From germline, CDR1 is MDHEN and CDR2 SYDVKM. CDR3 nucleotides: TGTGCCAGCAGTAATACCCTCGCGATAGATACGCAGTATTTT. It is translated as CASSNTLAIDTQYF.